This is a list of T cell receptor beta chains from one sample in a study of blood T cell repertoires in COVID-19. The repertoire was sequenced with immunoSEQ multiplex PCR; TCRdb's copy has only in-frame clones and lacks some. The sample has some 98,000 clones; approximately 84% are singletons. Sequenced input: peripheral blood. These receptors were obtained from a man aged 70-80 years with acute or convalescent COVID-19. Each CDR3 is given with its conserved first and last residue. The D gene is left open where the match is weak. Not every row has a clone size; where given, it reads once, few, many or a size class.

>NA|TRBJ1-5|TRBV27|NA
CASSTRGSNQPQHF
TGTGCCAGCAGTACCCGGGGGAGCAATCAGCCCCAGCATTTT
>NA|TRBJ2-3|TRBV12-3/TRBV12-4|NA
CASSPAPRAQYF
TGTGCCAGCAGCCCGGCGCCGAGGGCGCAGTATTTT
>NA|TRBJ1-1|TRBV12-5|NA
CASGRENTEAFF
TGTGCTAGTGGTCGGGAGAACACTGAAGCTTTCTTT
>NA|TRBJ2-5|TRBV5-4|NA
CASSFNRDETQYF
TGTGCCAGCAGCTTTAACAGGGACGAGACCCAGTACTTC
>TRBD2|TRBJ2-1|TRBV23-1|NA
CASSPGAGGPILF
TGCGCCAGCAGCCCAGGGGCGGGAGGGCCTATTCTCTTC
>TRBD2|TRBJ2-7|TRBV6-5|NA
CASSRATSGGYEQYF
TGTGCCAGCAGTCGAGCTACTAGCGGGGGCTACGAGCAGTACTTC
>TRBD2|TRBJ2-1|TRBV3-1/TRBV3-2|NA
CASSQEGLAGGYNEQFF
TGTGCCAGCAGCCAAGAGGGACTAGCGGGGGGCTACAATGAGCAGTTCTTC
>NA|TRBJ1-4|TRBV6-5|NA
CASRARLYEKLFF
TGTGCCAGCAGAGCCAGACTCTATGAAAAACTGTTTTTT
>TRBD2|TRBJ2-1|TRBV4-1|once
CASSELSSGGPYNEQFF
TGCGCCAGCAGCGAACTCTCTAGCGGGGGGCCTTACAATGAGCAGTTCTTC
>NA|TRBJ1-2|TRBV11-2|NA
CASSQWGRGLISNYGYTF
TGTGCCAGCAGCCAGTGGGGCAGGGGCCTCATTAGCAACTATGGCTACACCTTC
>NA|TRBJ1-3|TRBV28|NA
CASTRQGGSGNTIYF
TGTGCCAGCACGAGGCAGGGAGGTTCTGGAAACACCATATATTTT
>NA|TRBJ1-6|TRBV27|NA
CASSFSGEAYNSPLHF
TGTGCCAGCAGTTTTTCAGGGGAAGCCTATAATTCACCCCTCCACTTT
>NA|TRBJ1-5|TRBV2|NA
CASKTYSNQPQHF
TGTGCCAGCAAAACCTACAGCAATCAGCCCCAGCATTTT
>NA|TRBJ2-1|TRBV7-2|NA
CASSQPGLLKNEQFF
TGTGCCAGCAGCCAACCGGGACTGCTGAAGAATGAGCAGTTCTTC
>NA|TRBJ2-1|TRBV11-3|NA
CASSLDLAGEQFF
TGTGCCAGCAGCTTAGATCTTGCGGGTGAGCAGTTCTTC
>NA|TRBJ2-2|TRBV7-9|NA
CASSIVLVTGELFF
TGTGCCAGCAGCATCGTCCTAGTCACCGGGGAGCTGTTTTTT
>NA|TRBJ2-5|TRBV18|NA
CASSPAQGRETQYF
TGTGCCAGCTCACCGGCTCAGGGGCGGGAGACCCAGTACTTC
>NA|TRBJ1-2|TRBV5-6|few
CASSLDRSGYTF
TGTGCCAGCAGCTTAGACAGAAGTGGCTACACCTTC
>NA|TRBJ1-1|TRBV15|NA
CATSRDIHRRNTEAFF
TGTGCCACCAGCAGAGATATTCACAGGAGGAACACTGAAGCTTTCTTT
>TRBD2|TRBJ2-2|TRBV5-4|once
CASNSGGGNTGELFF
TGTGCCAGCAACAGCGGGGGGGGAAACACCGGGGAGCTGTTTTTT
>NA|TRBJ1-5|TRBV12-5|NA
CASGSLTGGNQPQHF
TGTGCTAGTGGTTCTCTGACTGGCGGCAATCAGCCCCAGCATTTT
>TRBD1|TRBJ1-3|TRBV18|NA
CASSPTGDGNTIYF
TGTGCCAGCTCGCCAACAGGGGATGGAAACACCATATATTTT
>TRBD2|TRBJ2-2|TRBV19|NA
CASSSLAGVTGELFF
TGTGCCAGTAGTAGTCTAGCGGGGGTCACCGGGGAGCTGTTTTTT
>NA|TRBJ2-7|TRBV6-6|NA
CASSLGQSPNEQYF
TGTGCCAGCAGTTTAGGACAGTCCCCCAACGAGCAGTACTTC
>NA|TRBJ2-2|TRBV4-1|NA
CASSPAQVGGELFF
TGCGCCAGCAGCCCCGCACAGGTTGGCGGGGAGCTGTTTTTT
>NA|TRBJ2-3|TRBV3-1/TRBV3-2|NA
CASSQLNTQYF
TGTGCCAGCAGCCAATTAAATACGCAGTATTTT
>NA|TRBJ1-6|TRBV30|NA
CAWNINNSPLHF
TGTGCCTGGAATATTAATAATTCACCCCTCCACTTT
>NA|TRBJ1-1|TRBV9|NA
CASSLNGGENTEAFF
TGTGCCAGCAGCTTGAACGGGGGAGAGAACACTGAAGCTTTCTTT
>TRBD2|TRBJ2-1|TRBV24-1|NA
CATSSGGTYNEQFF
TGTGCCACGAGTAGCGGGGGGACCTACAATGAGCAGTTCTTC
>TRBD2|TRBJ2-1|TRBV7-9|once
CASSGQLALYNEQFF
TGTGCCAGCAGCGGCCAACTAGCGCTCTACAATGAGCAGTTCTTC
>TRBD2|TRBJ2-7|TRBV6-6|few
CASSLAGDFYEQYF
TGTGCCAGCAGTTTAGCGGGAGACTTCTACGAGCAGTACTTC